This TCR beta chain comes out of a study of T cells in Graves' hyperthyroidism and ophthalmopathy (dated by TCRdb to about 2019). In terms of the full investigation: A discovery cohort of about 96 patients, approximately 44 with Graves' ophthalmopathy and approximately 60 with stable Graves' hyperthyroidism, was used to find distinguishing TCR V-J signatures. Prospective prediction of ophthalmopathy was tested in an independent validation cohort consisting of roughly 19 hyperthyroidism patients and more than 15 patients who later progressed to ophthalmopathy. The 100 discovery patients were randomly split 7:3 into training and test sets. In addition, the study compared T-cell repertoires in thyroid tissue and in blood from five to seven Graves' hyperthyroidism patients. After blood sampling, hyperthyroidism patients were treated with methimazole at a starting dose of 30 mg daily, and ophthalmopathy patients were treated with high-dose intravenous methylprednisolone. The paper reports TCR Vbeta CDR3 sequencing of 135 peripheral blood samples: 40 to 45 ophthalmopathy, under 80 hyperthyroidism and around 17 progressor patients.

Summary of the overall study and its limitations: A model built on a 13 V-J signature distinguished ophthalmopathy from stable hyperthyroidism, reaching 87.88% sensitivity and around 81% specificity in cross-validation and 80%/75% in testing. In validation, progression to ophthalmopathy was predicted by the model with 55% to 71% sensitivity and roughly 72% specificity, a median of approximately 6.5 months before onset. Sample size was not statistically predetermined, and investigators were not blinded to group allocation. Most expanded thyroid clonotypes (frequency above 0.001) were also detected in blood, suggesting blood repertoires may reflect thyroid immune responses.

This clonotype appeared a few times. Its antigen is unknown. The record has no base qualities; no much larger clone is one base away. Exclusion was applied to patients with uncontrolled infections, other autoimmune diseases, pregnancy or lactation. Diagnoses were based on clinical symptoms, serum thyroxine and TRAb, thyroid ultrasound and orbital computed tomography. Trizol reagent was used to extract total RNA, and RNA quality was then checked on an Agilent 2100 Bioanalyzer. Sequences SGHVS (CDR1) and FQNEAQ (CDR2) are obtained from the germline V gene. V drops 5 bases and J drops 4 bases, leaving 17 bases in between. Spanning cysteine to phenylalanine, the CDR3 consists of 15 amino acids. The only DNA kept is the CDR3, 45 bases in frame from the first base. The TCR beta CDR3 regions were amplified from the RNA transcripts. For the first round of RT-PCR on the TCR CDR3, the HTBI primer set was used together with the Qiagen OneStep RT-PCR kit. A second multiplex PCR round built the libraries, followed by size selection and purification. Paired-end sequencing of the libraries was performed with 100 bp reads on an Illumina HiSeq2000. On the study's bioinformatics: SOAPnuke was used to process the raw data, removing reads that contained adapters or uncalled bases, had a mean Phred below 15, or lacked an exact match to the constant primer or identifier. High-quality paired reads were merged using COPE v1.2.5, and each unique nucleotide sequence was defined as a clonotype. MiTCR v1.1 was used to align the clonotypes against IMGT TRBV, TRBD and TRBJ reference segments. The analysis was restricted to V-J combinations with a frequency above 0.0001, which together covered about 99% of the repertoires. The TCS score was defined as F50 (clonal expansion) divided by E x V (chaos), with BLOSUM62-based TCRdist calculated between CDR3 peptides within each V-J. Welch's t-statistics and random forest reduced roughly 530 V-J features to 10 to 15, which were used in a naive Bayes classifier (R e1071). The Morisita-Horn index was used to measure how similar the thyroid and blood repertoires were. TCRdb handled the public reads itself, with Q25 trimming in fastp and clone calling in MiXCR, and kept productive beta chains. Under each unique CDR3 protein, matching rows form one entry showing the most common genes and DNA. These V and J calls are TCRdb output, not the study's own analysis. This sample comprises about 700,000 distinct CDR3 sequences, 40% to 55% of them detected only once. The top ten hold less than 8.5% of the sample.

Specimen: peripheral blood or thyroid tissue (not recorded which). The chain employs TRBV7-8 and TRBJ2-5; a confident D gene designation cannot be given. The clonotype comes from an adult man with Graves' disease, either hyperthyroidism or ophthalmopathy (not recorded which). Here the CDR3 is given as CASSPSGLRGETQYF. The DNA reads TGTGCCAGCAGCCCCTCCGGATTAAGAGGAGAGACCCAGTACTTC.